A single sample is the source of the 23 T cell receptor beta chains below, sequenced in a study of control samples from healthy donors and cancer patients. Clones were read by immunoSEQ multiplex PCR, and TCRdb kept only the in-frame ones, dropping some. The data hold 150,000 to 200,000 clones, with roughly 88% observed a single time. Sequenced input: blood. Receptors originate from a man between 18 and 29 years old in good health.

This chain links TRBV4-3 with TRBJ2-3; D not resolved. Per the germline V gene, CDR1 is LGHNA and CDR2 is YSLEER. The CDR3 totals 13 residues. V lost 0 bases and J lost 2, with 3 bases in between. For the CDR3, the DNA is TGCGCCAGCAGCCAAGAGACCACAGATACGCAGTATTTT. Translated, it gives CASSQETTDTQYF.

CDR3 in amino acids: CARSSGQGSYYSNQPQHF. The CDR3 DNA is TGTGCCAGAAGCTCCGGACAGGGCTCCTATTATAGCAATCAGCCCCAGCATTTT. The chain links TRBV5-3 to TRBJ1-5; the match to TRBD1 covers 8 bases. TRBV5-3 is flagged as an ORF with uncertain function. This CDR3 is built from 18 residues. After removal of 3 bases from V and 0 bases from J, the junction contained 11 bases not matched to a gene.

The chain links TRBV5-1 to TRBJ2-1; 11 bases are a match to TRBD2. V dropped 6 bases and J dropped 4; count of bases not matched to a gene: 9. The CDR3 length is 16 residues. From germline, CDR1 is SGHRS and CDR2 YFSETQ. The CDR3 DNA sequence: TGCGCCAGCACCCTTAGCGGGGGGGCCATATACAATGAGCAGTTCTTC. Its protein product is CASTLSGGAIYNEQFF.

This chain connects TRBV10-3 to TRBJ2-1, with D possibly matching TRBD1 (5 bases). The CDR3 runs 13 residues. Between the trimmed V and J ends, which lost 8 bases and 5 bases, there was a span of 13 bases. CDR1 is ENHRY, CDR2 SYGVKD, per germline. The CDR3 spells CAIGKVGDNEQFF. The CDR3 DNA reads as TGTGCCATCGGGAAAGTAGGGGACAATGAGCAGTTCTTC.

The genes are TRBV6-2 or TRBV6-3 and TRBJ1-1; D not resolved. V lost 2 bases and J lost 3, with 7 bases in between. This CDR3 spans 13 amino acids. CDR1 is MNHEY, CDR2 SVGEGT, per germline. CDR3 in DNA: TGTGCCAGCAGTTACCGGAGCCACACTGAAGCTTTCTTT. It yields the protein CASSYRSHTEAFF.

This clone was recorded a few times. The rearrangement joins TRBV5-1 to TRBJ2-7; tentatively, D is TRBD1 (6 bases). The CDR3 runs to 15 residues. The germline gives CDR1 SGHRS, CDR2 YFSETQ. V was cut by 4 bases and J by 2 bases, with 16 bases left in between. CDR3: CASSRDTDGTYEQYF. CDR3 DNA sequence: TGCGCCAGCAGCCGGGACACCGACGGGACCTACGAGCAGTACTTC.

The rearrangement joins TRBV6-4 to TRBJ1-1; D gene uncertain. V lost 5 bases and J 4 bases, leaving 11 bases between the germline ends. CDR1 is MRHNA, CDR2 SNTAGT, per germline. The CDR3 covers 13 residues. CDR3 DNA: TGTGCCAGCAGTCTCCTCTTGGGCACTGAAGCTTTCTTT. Protein sequence: CASSLLLGTEAFF.

The V gene is TRBV30, the J gene TRBJ2-2, with 8 nucleotides matching TRBD1. The CDR3 runs 13 residues. Germline CDR1 reads GTSNPN; CDR2 reads SVGIG (reference sequence). As DNA, the CDR3 is TGTGCGTGGGACAGGACCCGCACCGGGGAGCTGTTTTTT. Its protein is CAWDRTRTGELFF.

The chain is built from TRBV9 and TRBJ1-6; tentatively, D is TRBD1 (5 bases). Germline V gene lookup returns CDR1 SGDLS and CDR2 YYNGEE. The CDR3 extends over 15 amino acids. V was pared by 4 bases and J by 7 bases, with 15 bases between. The CDR3: CASSPEGTANSPLHF. CDR3 DNA: TGTGCCAGCAGCCCAGAGGGGACGGCAAATTCACCCCTCCACTTT.

This clone was observed a handful of times. The chain employs TRBV18 and TRBJ2-7; no reliable D call. Germline loops: CDR1 KGHSH, CDR2 LQKENI. V lost 0 bases and J lost 4, with 7 bases in between. This CDR3 region has 13 residues. In DNA form, the CDR3 reads TGTGCCAGCTCACCACCTTCACAATACGAGCAGTACTTC. It is translated as CASSPPSQYEQYF.

This clone came up a few times. For the CDR3, the DNA is TGTGCCAGCAGCCATGAGCGGGCGGGGGGGCCAGTAAGCACAGATACGCAGTATTTT. This sequence encodes CASSHERAGGPVSTDTQYF. The rearrangement uses TRBV3-1 (or the pseudogene TRBV3-2) and TRBJ2-3; 9 bases are a match to TRBD2. After removal of 3 bases from V and 0 bases from J, the junction contained 13 bases not matched to a gene. The CDR3 is 19 residues long. Germline V lookup: CDR1 LGHDT, CDR2 YNNKEL (reference sequence).

V gene TRBV7-6 combines with J gene TRBJ1-2; TRBD1 might be the D (6 bases). This CDR3 comprises 15 residues. Germline V CDR1 and CDR2: SGHVS, FNYEAQ. The germline V and J ends were trimmed by 5 bases and 6 bases, with 19 bases remaining between them. The CDR3 protein is CASSPLSWTDNGYTF. DNA for the CDR3: TGTGCCAGCAGCCCCCTCTCCTGGACAGATAATGGCTACACCTTC.

The V call is TRBV5-6, the J call TRBJ1-1, with a weak D call TRBD1 (5 bases). Germline V gene data show CDR1 as SGHDT and CDR2 as YYEEEE. This CDR3 has 15 amino acids. Deletions cut 4 bases from V and 1 base from J, with 14 bases between. The CDR3 sequence is CASSPWGTRNTEAFF. As DNA, the CDR3 is TGTGCCAGCAGCCCGTGGGGGACCCGGAACACTGAAGCTTTCTTT. Based on the CDR3 plus reference TRBV5-6 and TRBJ1-1, the full variable domain is DAGVTQSPTHLIKTRGQQVTLRCSPKSGHDTVSWYQQALGQGPQFIFQYYEEEERQRGNFPDRFSGHQFPNYSSELNVNALLLGDSALYLCASSPWGTRNTEAFFGQGTRLTVV.

This chain connects TRBV7-9 to TRBJ2-7; 8 bases are a match to TRBD2. Losses at the gene ends were 5 bases for V and 4 bases for J; bases not matched to a gene: 7. The germline gives CDR1 SEHNR, CDR2 FQNEAQ (reference sequence). The CDR3 covers 14 residues. The CDR3 coding sequence is TGTGCCAGCAGCGACCCGGCGGGGGGTTACGAGCAGTACTTC. It yields the protein CASSDPAGGYEQYF.

V gene TRBV6-2 or TRBV6-3 combines with J gene TRBJ1-1; D remains unclear. The germline gives CDR1 MNHEY, CDR2 SVGEGT. CDR3 length: 13 residues. The V gene lost 1 base and the J gene lost 1 base, with 4 bases spanning the gap. CDR3 region: CASSYWKNTEAFF. The CDR3 nucleotides are TGTGCCAGCAGTTACTGGAAGAACACTGAAGCTTTCTTT.

The chain couples TRBV7-9 to TRBJ2-7; 10 positions match TRBD1. CDR1 is SEHNR, CDR2 FQNEAQ, per germline (reference sequence). Trimming took 5 bases from V and 4 from J; bases not matched to a gene: 8. The CDR3 sequence is 15 residues long. This chain's CDR3 is CASSGTGVGRYEQYF. The CDR3 bases are TGTGCCAGCAGCGGGACAGGGGTCGGTCGGTACGAGCAGTACTTC.

The V and J genes are TRBV7-2 and TRBJ1-2; tentatively, D is TRBD1 (5 bases). The CDR3 totals 15 residues. CDR1 and CDR2 from the germline V gene are SGHTA and FQGNSA. Trimming cost V 0 bases and J 7 bases, with 15 bases left between them. CDR3 coding DNA: TGTGCCAGCAGCTTAGCGATGGGGGACGGGCCTGGCTACACCTTC. The encoded protein is CASSLAMGDGPGYTF.

The chain is built from TRBV30 and TRBJ2-7; D ambiguous. The CDR3 consists of 12 residues. Looked up from germline, CDR1 is GTSNPN and CDR2 is SVGIG (reference sequence). V shed 1 base and J shed 2 bases, with 6 bases lying between them. The CDR3 here is CAWSASPYEQYF. For the CDR3, the DNA is TGTGCCTGGAGTGCGTCGCCCTACGAGCAGTACTTC. The whole variable domain, remainder taken from reference TRBV30 and TRBJ2-7, is SQTIHQWPATLVQPVGSPLSLECTVEGTSNPNLYWYRQAAGRGLQLLFYSVGIGQISSEVPQNLSASRPQDRQFILSSKKLLLSDSGFYLCAWSASPYEQYFGPGTRLTVT.

The gene calls are TRBV2 and TRBJ1-4, with 7 bases identical to TRBD1. The CDR3 is made up of 15 amino acids. Germline-derived CDR1 and CDR2 are SNHLY and FYNNEI. V lost 8 bases, J lost 3 bases, and 9 bases stayed unmatched. CDR3 in amino acids: CASCDNGQANEKLFF. Here the CDR3 DNA reads TGTGCCAGCTGCGATAACGGACAGGCTAATGAAAAACTGTTTTTT.

The gene calls are TRBV7-8 and TRBJ2-3; 11 nucleotides line up with TRBD2. The junction had 7 bases not matched to a gene; V was cut back by 5 bases and J by 3 bases. Germline CDR1 and CDR2: SGHVS and FQNEAQ. This CDR3 spans 16 amino acids. In nucleotides, the CDR3 is TGTGCCAGCAGCCGTTTGACTAGCGGGGAGACAGATACGCAGTATTTT. Its translation is CASSRLTSGETDTQYF.

The rearrangement links TRBV23-1 to TRBJ1-5, with D maybe TRBD1 (6 bases). TRBV23-1 is identified as an open reading frame with a role that is uncertain. V shed 0 bases and J shed 3 bases, with 12 bases lying between them. The CDR3 length is 16 residues. Here the CDR3 DNA reads TGCGCCAGCAGTCAATCGGGGCAGGGGTACAATCAGCCCCAGCATTTT. The encoded protein is CASSQSGQGYNQPQHF.

This sequence joins TRBV3-1 (or the pseudogene TRBV3-2) and TRBJ1-1; D is possibly TRBD1 (6 bases). The CDR3 runs to 15 residues. V was clipped by 4 bases and J by 2 bases, with 14 bases between them. Looked up from germline, CDR1 is LGHDT and CDR2 is YNNKEL (reference sequence). DNA for the CDR3: TGTGCCAGCAGCCGCGTGACAGGATTCAACACTGAAGCTTTCTTT. Translating gives CASSRVTGFNTEAFF.

This clone has just a few counts. The chain couples TRBV28 to TRBJ1-5, with 7 bases identical to TRBD1. Germline V gene data show CDR1 as MDHEN and CDR2 as SYDVKM. CDR3 size: 15 residues. With V trimmed by 7 bases and J by 3 bases, 9 bases remained unmatched. This chain's CDR3 is CASNLPGGDNQPQHF. The CDR3 coding sequence is TGTGCCAGCAATCTCCCAGGGGGGGACAATCAGCCCCAGCATTTT.